Many counts were recorded for the clone carrying this T cell receptor (beta chain). Its antigen is as yet unknown. The record originates from a study of T cells in Graves' hyperthyroidism and ophthalmopathy. About the research overall: At initial diagnosis, before any treatment had begun, peripheral blood was obtained.

Germline CDR1 reads SGHTA; CDR2 reads FQGTGA. V was cut by 0 bases and J by 2 bases, with 10 bases left in between. CDR3 length: 15 amino acids. Study-level points and caveats: Ophthalmopathy was model-predicted a median around seven months pre-onset.

It was RNA transcripts that yielded the amplified TCR beta CDR3 regions. The TCR CDR3 first-round RT-PCR relied on the HTBI primer set. From the multiplex PCR reads, TCRdb called clonotypes with MiXCR, one entry per CDR3 protein. Here the sample spans over 700,000 distinct CDR3 sequences, 38% being singletons. Hyperthyroidism was newly diagnosed in patients aged 18 to 65 (duration under 2 months). Fresh peripheral blood, around 11 ml of it, supplied the PBMCs. The chain joins TRBV7-3 to TRBJ1-1; D is unresolved. The sequencing input was blood. This receptor was identified in a man younger than 30 with Graves' hyperthyroidism. CDR3 DNA sequence: TGTGCCAGCAGCTTAACAGTCGCCTCCAACACTGAAGCTTTCTTT. This gives the protein CASSLTVASNTEAFF.